A single sample is the source of the 29 T cell receptor beta chains below, sequenced in a study of T cells after posttransplantation cyclophosphamide. Generated by immunoSEQ multiplex PCR, the TCRdb table keeps only in-frame clones and is missing some. The data show some 4,200 clones, 75% to 85% seen once. A marrow graft followed busulfan-fludarabine conditioning, with cyclophosphamide on days +3 and +4. The starting material was PBMCs, obtained after allogeneic stem cell transplant with posttransplant cyclophosphamide. Receptors were obtained from a male patient aged 40 to 50 who received an allogeneic stem cell transplant from a related donor, was CMV-positive, and had acute and chronic GVHD. Some T cells may originate from the graft donor.

This sequence joins TRBV27 and TRBJ2-1, with TRBD2 identical over 7 bases. This CDR3 has 18 amino acids. Per germline, CDR1 MNHEY and CDR2 SMNVEV (reference sequence). Trimming cost V 5 bases and J 6 bases; bases outside gene matches: 19. The CDR3 sequence: CASSQRGRAGPALNEQFF. In DNA form, the CDR3 reads TGTGCCAGCAGTCAAAGAGGGAGGGCAGGCCCGGCCCTCAATGAGCAGTTCTTC.

The V gene is TRBV14, the J gene TRBJ2-7; no definite D call. The CDR3 length is 12 residues. Trimming took 4 bases from V and 6 from J, leaving 10 bases between them. Germline loops: CDR1 SGHDN, CDR2 FVKESK. DNA of the CDR3: TGTGCCAGCAGCCCAGATTGGGCCGAGCAGTACTTC. It specifies CASSPDWAEQYF.

V is TRBV19 and J is TRBJ2-1; maybe TRBD2 (6 bases). CDR1 and CDR2 (germline): LNHDA, SQIVND (reference sequence). The V gene lost 7 bases and the J gene lost 9 bases, with 19 bases spanning the gap. This CDR3 is 14 amino acids long. DNA of the CDR3: TGTGCCAGTAACGGGAGAGTAGGGGAAGGTGAGCAGTTCTTC. Protein: CASNGRVGEGEQFF.

The chain employs TRBV29-1 and TRBJ1-2; perhaps TRBD1 as D (6 bases). Trimming left V 6 bases short and J 4 bases short, with 15 bases between. The germline gives CDR1 SQVTM, CDR2 ANQGSEA. The CDR3 runs 13 residues. CDR3 in DNA: TGCAGCGTGGGGATGCAGGGGCCCTATGGCTACACCTTC. Its translation: CSVGMQGPYGYTF.

The CDR3 coding sequence is TGTGCCAGCAGTTTATTAACAGGGGGCCCCAATCAGCCCCAGCATTTT. Its protein is CASSLLTGGPNQPQHF. V usage is TRBV27 and J usage is TRBJ1-5, with 9 nucleotides matching TRBD1. CDR1 MNHEY and CDR2 SMNVEV come from the germline V gene (reference sequence). V was clipped by 1 base and J by 3 bases; unmatched bases: 4. There are 16 residues in the CDR3.

This clone appeared a few times. CDR3 in DNA: TGTGCCAGCAGCTCTAAACTAGCGGGAGTTTTCTACGAGCAGTACTTC. Translated: CASSSKLAGVFYEQYF. The genes are TRBV6-6 and TRBJ2-7; 11 nucleotides line up with TRBD2. This CDR3 spans 16 amino acids. The junction had 10 bases not matched to a gene; V was cut back by 6 bases and J by 3 bases. Germline V gene lookup returns CDR1 MNHNY and CDR2 SVGAGI (reference sequence).

The chain combines TRBV11-2 with TRBJ2-2; possibly TRBD1 for D (6 bases). Trimming took off 7 bases at V and 5 bases at J, with 20 bases between the two ends. Germline loops: CDR1 SGHAT, CDR2 FQNNGV. This CDR3 comprises 16 residues. CDR3 sequence reads: CASTFTGPFTTGELFF. The CDR3 nucleotides read TGTGCCAGCACTTTCACAGGGCCGTTTACTACCGGGGAGCTGTTTTTT.

The rearrangement links TRBV28 to TRBJ2-5, with a weak D call TRBD2 (7 bases). Germline V lookup: CDR1 MDHEN, CDR2 SYDVKM. V was pared by 8 bases and J by 2 bases, with 12 bases between. The CDR3 runs 13 residues. The CDR3 DNA follows: TGTGCCAGCCGGGGGGCCGGGCAAGAGACCCAGTACTTC. Translated: CASRGAGQETQYF.

This chain connects TRBV7-2 to TRBJ2-1, with a tentative D call TRBD1 (5 bases). The V gene's germline CDR1 is SGHTA and CDR2 FQGNSA. Trimming took 2 bases from V and 9 from J, leaving 14 bases between them. This CDR3 is built from 14 residues. The CDR3 nucleotides read TGTGCCAGCAGCTTACCGCAGGGTCAATCTGAGCAGTTCTTC. Translated: CASSLPQGQSEQFF.

This clone was recorded once. The chain combines TRBV10-3 with TRBJ1-1; TRBD1 matches at 9 bases. This CDR3 has 14 residues. Germline V CDR1 and CDR2: ENHRY, SYGVKD. J was trimmed by 5 bases and V by 5 bases; bases with no gene match: 6. CDR3 residues: CAISMGQGLTEAFF. The CDR3 nucleotides read TGTGCCATCAGTATGGGACAGGGATTGACTGAAGCTTTCTTT.

This clone was seen only a few times. The chain recombines TRBV2 with TRBJ1-1; D possibly corresponds to TRBD1 (6 bases). Between the trimmed V and J ends, which lost 8 bases and 1 base, there was a span of 14 bases. Germline V gene sequence: CDR1 SNHLY, CDR2 FYNNEI. The CDR3 spans 14 residues. DNA of the CDR3: TGTGCCAGCTCCTTGCGGGGGGCGAACACTGAAGCTTTCTTT. Translating it yields CASSLRGANTEAFF.

The chain carries TRBV7-2 and TRBJ2-3; 7 bases align to TRBD2. Germline V gene data show CDR1 as SGHTA and CDR2 as FQGNSA. The CDR3 consists of 15 residues. V trimming: 1 base; J trimming: 4 bases; junction bases outside the gene matches: 5. The CDR3 nucleotides read TGTGCCAGCAGCTTAGGCCTAGCGGTGGCAGATACGCAGTATTTT. It encodes CASSLGLAVADTQYF.

The rearrangement links TRBV4-2 to TRBJ2-1; 7 bases fit TRBD2. The V and J ends lost 1 base and 4 bases, in that order; junction bases with no gene match: 7. Germline CDR1 is LGHNA and CDR2 is YNFKEQ. The CDR3 length is 16 residues. The CDR3 coding sequence is TGTGCCAGCAGCCAAGTGGGGACTAACAAATACAATGAGCAGTTCTTC. This translates into CASSQVGTNKYNEQFF.

The chain uses TRBV4-1 and TRBJ1-3; a weak D match, TRBD1 (5 bases). V was shortened by 3 bases and J by 2 bases, with 14 bases between the two germline ends. This CDR3 has 16 amino acids. Germline V gene sequence: CDR1 MGHRA, CDR2 YSYEKL. The CDR3 sequence: CASSHQGILAGNTIYF. The CDR3 region has the DNA TGCGCCAGCAGCCATCAGGGTATTCTTGCTGGAAACACCATATATTTT.

V usage is TRBV30 and J usage is TRBJ1-1; 7 positions match TRBD1. The V and J ends lost 4 bases and 1 base, in that order; junction bases with no gene match: 6. There are 14 residues in the CDR3. Per the germline V gene, CDR1 is GTSNPN and CDR2 is SVGIG (reference sequence). CDR3 sequence (DNA): TGTGCCTGGACCAGGACAGGACGGAACACTGAAGCTTTCTTT. Encoded protein: CAWTRTGRNTEAFF.

The chain is built from TRBV5-4 and TRBJ2-1, with D possibly being TRBD1 (5 bases). Trimming pared 2 bases from V and 0 bases from J, leaving 12 bases between. CDR3 length: 16 residues. The germline gives CDR1 SGHNT, CDR2 YYREEE (reference sequence). The CDR3 loop reads CASSFGAASSYNEQFF. Here the CDR3 DNA reads TGTGCCAGCAGCTTTGGGGCGGCGAGCTCCTACAATGAGCAGTTCTTC.

There are a few counts of this clone. This chain links TRBV6-6 with TRBJ1-1; 10 bases are shared with TRBD1. Germline-derived CDR1 and CDR2 are MNHNY and SVGAGI (reference sequence). After removal of 0 bases from V and 5 bases from J, the junction contained 6 bases not matched to a gene. The CDR3 is made up of 16 amino acids. The DNA for the CDR3 is TGTGCCAGCAGTTACTCGAGGGACAGGGGAGAGACTGAAGCTTTCTTT. Amino acids: CASSYSRDRGETEAFF.

J is TRBJ2-2 and V is TRBV18, with TRBD1 matching 7 bases. V lost 5 bases, J lost 5 bases, and 11 bases stayed unmatched. In germline, CDR1 is KGHSH, CDR2 LQKENI. This CDR3 spans 16 amino acids. The CDR3 sequence is CASSSRTGDTTGELFF. The CDR3 DNA reads TGTGCCAGCTCATCTCGGACAGGCGACACTACCGGGGAGCTGTTTTTT. Variable domain in full (rest from reference TRBV18 and TRBJ2-2): NAGVMQNPRHLVRRRGQEARLRCSPMKGHSHVYWYRQLPEEGLKFMVYLQKENIIDESGMPKERFSAEFPKEGPSILRIQQVVRGDSAAYFCASSSRTGDTTGELFFGEGSRLTVL.

The chain recombines TRBV11-2 with TRBJ2-7; D is perhaps TRBD1 (7 bases). CDR1 is SGHAT and CDR2 is FQNNGV in the germline V gene. CDR3 size: 15 residues. V lost 8 bases and J lost 2, with 19 bases in between. Here the CDR3 DNA reads TGTGCCAGCCGTAGAATGGAGGGGGCGGCCTACGAGCAGTACTTC. Its protein is CASRRMEGAAYEQYF.

V and J are TRBV12-5 and TRBJ1-2; 9 nucleotides align to TRBD1. The CDR3 loop spans 17 amino acids. Trimming cost V 2 bases and J 4 bases; bases outside gene matches: 11. Germline lookup yields CDR1 LGHNT and CDR2 FRNRAP. The CDR3 loop reads CASGLPTRTGEGYGYTF. CDR3 nucleotide sequence: TGTGCTAGTGGTTTGCCAACCCGGACAGGGGAGGGCTATGGCTACACCTTC. The full variable domain, completed using reference TRBV12-5 and TRBJ1-2, is DARVTQTPRHKVTEMGQEVTMRCQPILGHNTVFWYRQTMMQGLELLAYFRNRAPLDDSGMPKDRFSAEMPDATLATLKIQPSEPRDSAVYFCASGLPTRTGEGYGYTFGSGTRLTVV.

The table lists this clone with a few counts. V and J are TRBV6-4 and TRBJ2-5; weak D call: TRBD1 (5 bases). This CDR3 comprises 16 residues. Germline V gives CDR1 MRHNA, CDR2 SNTAGT. V lost 3 bases, J lost 1 base, and 15 bases lay in between. CDR3 residues: CASSEIRTGVQETQYF. The CDR3 DNA sequence: TGTGCCAGCAGTGAAATACGAACAGGAGTCCAAGAGACCCAGTACTTC.

This clone is labeled large. The chain joins TRBV6-1 to TRBJ1-2, with D tentatively TRBD1 (6 bases). With 5 bases removed from V and 5 bases from J, the gap between germline ends came to 12 bases. The CDR3 extends over 13 amino acids. Germline assignment: CDR1 MNHNS and CDR2 SASEGT. CDR3 DNA: TGTGCCAGCAGTAGTAGACAGGATTATGGCTACACCTTC. Its protein is CASSSRQDYGYTF.

This rearrangement joins TRBV7-9 to TRBJ2-2, with D unresolved. V lost 7 bases and J 3 bases, leaving 12 bases between the germline ends. The CDR3 extends over 14 amino acids. CDR1 and CDR2 (germline): SEHNR, FQNEAQ (reference sequence). CDR3 region: CASNPRWDTGELFF. The CDR3 coding sequence is TGTGCCAGCAACCCGAGGTGGGACACCGGGGAGCTGTTTTTT.

The chain couples TRBV5-5 to TRBJ2-3; 8 bases line up with TRBD2. Germline trimming cut 4 bases from V and 2 bases from J; bases unmatched to any gene: 9. Germline V gene data show CDR1 as SGHKS and CDR2 as YYEKEE (reference sequence). This CDR3 is 16 amino acids long. The CDR3 sequence is CASSLGLAGATDTQYF. DNA for the CDR3: TGTGCCAGCAGCCTCGGACTAGCTGGGGCCACAGATACGCAGTATTTT.

This clone was counted only a few times. The gene calls are TRBV18 and TRBJ1-1; D is unresolved. The CDR3 has 17 amino acids. Germline V gene sequence: CDR1 KGHSH, CDR2 LQKENI. With 3 bases removed from V and 0 bases from J, the gap between germline ends came to 17 bases. This chain's CDR3 is CASSPSNLQALNTEAFF. The CDR3 nucleotides are TGTGCCAGCTCACCCTCTAACCTCCAGGCTTTGAACACTGAAGCTTTCTTT.

This rearrangement joins TRBV19 to TRBJ1-3; 8 bases agree with TRBD1. With V trimmed by 5 bases and J by 1 base, 7 bases remained unmatched. This CDR3 comprises 16 residues. Per the germline V gene, CDR1 is LNHDA and CDR2 is SQIVND (reference sequence). CDR3 residues: CASSPSGGLSGNTIYF. The DNA of the CDR3 is TGTGCCAGTAGTCCCTCAGGGGGCCTATCTGGAAACACCATATATTTT.

Note on this clone: It is likely a read error: a sequence one base away is far more abundant. The chain has TRBV5-4 and TRBJ2-1; 7 bases are shared with TRBD2. CDR1 is SGHNT, CDR2 YYREEE, per germline (reference sequence). This CDR3 is built from 15 residues. For the CDR3, the DNA is TGCGCCAGCAGCCTGGAGTGGGAGGGTCACAATGAGCAGTTCTTC. Translated: CASSLEWEGHNEQFF. Drawing the rest from reference TRBV5-4 and TRBJ2-1, the complete variable domain is ETGVTQSPTHLIKTRGQQVTLRCSSQSGHNTVSWYQQALGQGPQFIFQYYREEENGRGNFPPRFSGLQFPNYSSELNVNALELDDSALYLCASSLEWEGHNEQFFGPGTRLTVL.

The genes are TRBV29-1 and TRBJ1-3, with 9 bases aligning to TRBD1. Germline V CDR1 and CDR2: SQVTM, ANQGSEA. The CDR3 totals 13 residues. V shed 7 bases, J shed 2 bases, and the junction held 3 bases outside the gene matches. The CDR3: CSAGTGTGNTIYF. The CDR3, as DNA: TGCAGCGCTGGGACAGGGACTGGAAACACCATATATTTT.

V usage is TRBV6-8 and J usage is TRBJ2-3; the match to TRBD2 covers 7 bases. V was pared by 0 bases and J by 5 bases, with 17 bases of the junction left unmatched. The CDR3 loop spans 19 amino acids. CDR1 MNHGY and CDR2 SAAAGT come from the germline V gene. The CDR3 bases are TGTGCCAGCAGTTACTCGAAATACCCAGCGGGAAGGGATCTAGATACGCAGTATTTT. It codes for CASSYSKYPAGRDLDTQYF.